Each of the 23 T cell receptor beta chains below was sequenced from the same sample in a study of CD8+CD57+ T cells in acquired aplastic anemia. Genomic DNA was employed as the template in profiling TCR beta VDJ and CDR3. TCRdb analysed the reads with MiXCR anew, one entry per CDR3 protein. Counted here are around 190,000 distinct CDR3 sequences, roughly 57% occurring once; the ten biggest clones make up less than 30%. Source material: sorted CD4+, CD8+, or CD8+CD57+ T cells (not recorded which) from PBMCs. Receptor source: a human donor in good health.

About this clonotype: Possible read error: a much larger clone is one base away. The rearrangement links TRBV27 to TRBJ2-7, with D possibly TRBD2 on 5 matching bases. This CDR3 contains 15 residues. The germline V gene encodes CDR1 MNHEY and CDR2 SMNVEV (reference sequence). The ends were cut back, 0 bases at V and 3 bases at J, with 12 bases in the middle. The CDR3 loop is CASSLSSGINYEQYF. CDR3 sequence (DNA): TGTGCCAGCAGTTTATCTTCCGGGATAAACTACGAGCAGTACTTC.

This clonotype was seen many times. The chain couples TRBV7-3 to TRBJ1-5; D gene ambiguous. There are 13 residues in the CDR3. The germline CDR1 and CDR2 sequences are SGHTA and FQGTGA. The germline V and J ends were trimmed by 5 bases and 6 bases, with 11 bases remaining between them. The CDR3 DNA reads TGTGCCAGCAGCCCCACGACGGGTCAGCCCCAGCATTTT. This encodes CASSPTTGQPQHF.

The CDR3: CSAPSGRAPNEQFF. The CDR3 bases are TGCAGTGCTCCTAGCGGGAGGGCCCCCAATGAGCAGTTCTTC. The chain couples TRBV20-1 to TRBJ2-1, with 12 bases aligning to TRBD2. The CDR3 runs to 14 residues. Germline V gives CDR1 DFQATT, CDR2 SNEGSKA (reference sequence). With 5 bases clipped from V and 6 bases from J, the junction kept 5 bases outside the gene matches.

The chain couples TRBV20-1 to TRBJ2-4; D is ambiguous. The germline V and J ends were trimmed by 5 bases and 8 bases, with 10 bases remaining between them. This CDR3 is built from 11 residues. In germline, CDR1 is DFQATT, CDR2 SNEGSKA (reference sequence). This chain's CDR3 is CSAVDGYIQYF. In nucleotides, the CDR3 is TGCAGTGCTGTGGACGGTTACATTCAGTACTTC.

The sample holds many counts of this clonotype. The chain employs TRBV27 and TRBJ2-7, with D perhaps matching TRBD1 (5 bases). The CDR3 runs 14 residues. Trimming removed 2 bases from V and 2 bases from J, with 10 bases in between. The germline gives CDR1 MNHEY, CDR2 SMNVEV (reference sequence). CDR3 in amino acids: CASSLRDSPYEQYF. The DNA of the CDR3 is TGTGCCAGCAGTTTACGCGACAGTCCCTACGAGCAGTACTTC.

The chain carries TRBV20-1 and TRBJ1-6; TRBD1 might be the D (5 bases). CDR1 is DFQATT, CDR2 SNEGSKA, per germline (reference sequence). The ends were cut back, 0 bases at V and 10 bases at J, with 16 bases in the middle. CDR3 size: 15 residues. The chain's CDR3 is CSAREEGDWGSPLHF. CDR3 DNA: TGCAGTGCTAGAGAGGAAGGGGACTGGGGATCACCCCTCCACTTT.

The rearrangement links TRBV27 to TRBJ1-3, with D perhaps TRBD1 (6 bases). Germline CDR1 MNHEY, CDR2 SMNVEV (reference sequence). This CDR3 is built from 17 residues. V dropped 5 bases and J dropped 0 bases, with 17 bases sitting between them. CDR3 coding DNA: TGTGCCAGCAGTCCGGGGGGGGCGTGGGGCTCTGGAAACACCATATATTTT. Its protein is CASSPGGAWGSGNTIYF.

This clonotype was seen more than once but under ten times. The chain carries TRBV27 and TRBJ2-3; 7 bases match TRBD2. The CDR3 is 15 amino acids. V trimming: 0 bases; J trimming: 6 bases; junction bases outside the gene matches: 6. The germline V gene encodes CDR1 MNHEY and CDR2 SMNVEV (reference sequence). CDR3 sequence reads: CASSLSLIAGDTQYF. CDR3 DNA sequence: TGTGCCAGCAGTTTATCTTTGATAGCGGGTGATACGCAGTATTTT.

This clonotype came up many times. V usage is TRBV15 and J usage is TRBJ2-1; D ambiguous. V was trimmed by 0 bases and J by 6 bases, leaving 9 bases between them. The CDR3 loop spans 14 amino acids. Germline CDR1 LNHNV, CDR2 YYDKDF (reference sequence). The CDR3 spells CATSRDRWGNEQFF. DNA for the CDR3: TGTGCCACCAGCAGAGATCGGTGGGGCAATGAGCAGTTCTTC.

The CDR3 loop is CASRSRNIYGYTF. The CDR3, as DNA: TGTGCCAGCCGGAGTAGGAATATCTATGGCTACACCTTC. The chain has TRBV19 and TRBJ1-2, with no clear D. The CDR3 is 13 amino acids. Per germline, CDR1 LNHDA and CDR2 SQIVND (reference sequence). With 9 bases removed from V and 4 bases from J, the gap between germline ends came to 15 bases.

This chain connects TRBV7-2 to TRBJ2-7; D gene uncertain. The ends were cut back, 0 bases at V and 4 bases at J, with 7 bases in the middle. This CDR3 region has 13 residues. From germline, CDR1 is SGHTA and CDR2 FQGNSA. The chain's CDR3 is CASSLAWSYEQYF. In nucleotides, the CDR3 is TGTGCCAGCAGCTTAGCGTGGAGTTACGAGCAGTACTTC.

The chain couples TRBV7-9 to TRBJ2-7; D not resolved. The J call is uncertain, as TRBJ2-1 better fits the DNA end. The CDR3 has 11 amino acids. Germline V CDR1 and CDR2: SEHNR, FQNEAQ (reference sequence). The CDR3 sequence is CASSPPNEQFF. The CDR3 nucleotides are TGTGCCAGCAGCCCGCCCAATGAGCAGTTCTTC.

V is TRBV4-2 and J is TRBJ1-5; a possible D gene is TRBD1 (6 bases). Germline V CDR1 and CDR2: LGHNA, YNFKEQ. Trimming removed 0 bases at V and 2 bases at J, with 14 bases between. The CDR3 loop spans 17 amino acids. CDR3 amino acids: CASSQELETGGNQPQHF. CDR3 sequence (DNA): TGTGCCAGCAGCCAAGAACTCGAGACAGGAGGCAATCAGCCCCAGCATTTT.

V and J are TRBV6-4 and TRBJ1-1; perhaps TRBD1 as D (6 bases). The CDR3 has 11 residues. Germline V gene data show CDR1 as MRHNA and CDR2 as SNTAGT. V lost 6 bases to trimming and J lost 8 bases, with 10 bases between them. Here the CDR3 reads CASSGTGEAFF. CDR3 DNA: TGTGCCAGCAGCGGTACAGGGGAAGCTTTCTTT.

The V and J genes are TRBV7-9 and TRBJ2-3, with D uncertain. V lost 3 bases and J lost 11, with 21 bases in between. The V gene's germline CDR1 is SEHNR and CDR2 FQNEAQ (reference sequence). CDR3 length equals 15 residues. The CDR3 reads CASSFGSVSYNEQYF. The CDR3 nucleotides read TGTGCCAGCAGCTTTGGGTCGGTGAGCTACAATGAGCAGTATTTT.

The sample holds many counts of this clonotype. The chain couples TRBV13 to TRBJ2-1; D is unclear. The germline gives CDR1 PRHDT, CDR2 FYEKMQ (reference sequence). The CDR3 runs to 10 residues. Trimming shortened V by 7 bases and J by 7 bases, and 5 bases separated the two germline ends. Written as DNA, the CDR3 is TGTGCCAGCATGGGAAATGAGCAGTTCTTC. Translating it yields CASMGNEQFF.

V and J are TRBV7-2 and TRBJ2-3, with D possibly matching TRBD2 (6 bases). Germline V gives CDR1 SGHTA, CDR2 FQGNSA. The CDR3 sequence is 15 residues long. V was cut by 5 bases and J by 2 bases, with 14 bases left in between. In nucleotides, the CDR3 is TGTGCCAGCAGCCAGCCGGGACTTAACACAGATACGCAGTATTTT. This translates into CASSQPGLNTDTQYF.

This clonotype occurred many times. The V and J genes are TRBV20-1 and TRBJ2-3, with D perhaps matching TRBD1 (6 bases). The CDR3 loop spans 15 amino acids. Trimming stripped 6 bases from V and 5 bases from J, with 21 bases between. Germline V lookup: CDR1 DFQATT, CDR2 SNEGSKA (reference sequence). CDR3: CSAVLGAPELDTQYF. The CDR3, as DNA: TGCAGTGCCGTCCTGGGGGCGCCAGAGCTAGATACGCAGTATTTT.

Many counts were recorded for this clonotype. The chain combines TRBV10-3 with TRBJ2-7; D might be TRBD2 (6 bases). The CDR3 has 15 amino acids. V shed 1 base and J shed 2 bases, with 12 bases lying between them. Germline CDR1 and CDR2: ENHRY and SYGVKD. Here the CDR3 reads CAISELGGVTYEQYF. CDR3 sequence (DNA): TGTGCCATCAGTGAGTTGGGGGGAGTAACCTACGAGCAGTACTTC.

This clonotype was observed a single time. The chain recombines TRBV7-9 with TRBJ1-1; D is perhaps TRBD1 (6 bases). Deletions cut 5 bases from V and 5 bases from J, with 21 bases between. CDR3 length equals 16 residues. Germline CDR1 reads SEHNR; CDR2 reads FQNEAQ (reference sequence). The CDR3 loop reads CASSLKGGGDGTEAFF. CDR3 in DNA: TGTGCCAGCAGCCTCAAGGGAGGGGGTGATGGGACTGAAGCTTTCTTT.

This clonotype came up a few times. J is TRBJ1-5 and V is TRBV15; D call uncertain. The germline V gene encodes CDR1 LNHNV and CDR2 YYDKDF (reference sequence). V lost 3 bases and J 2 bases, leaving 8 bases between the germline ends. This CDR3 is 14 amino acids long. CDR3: CATSSGHGNQPQHF. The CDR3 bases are TGTGCCACCAGCAGTGGGCATGGCAATCAGCCCCAGCATTTT. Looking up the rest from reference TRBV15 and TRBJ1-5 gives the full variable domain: DAMVIQNPRYQVTQFGKPVTLSCSQTLNHNVMYWYQQKSSQAPKLLFHYYDKDFNNEADTPDNFQSRRPNTSFCFLDIRSPGLGDTAMYLCATSSGHGNQPQHFGDGTRLSIL.

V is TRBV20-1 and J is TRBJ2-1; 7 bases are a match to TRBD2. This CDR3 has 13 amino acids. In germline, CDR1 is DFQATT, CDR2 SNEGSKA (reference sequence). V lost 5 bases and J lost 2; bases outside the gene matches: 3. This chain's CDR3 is CSAPLATYNEQFF. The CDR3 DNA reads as TGCAGTGCTCCACTAGCGACCTACAATGAGCAGTTCTTC.

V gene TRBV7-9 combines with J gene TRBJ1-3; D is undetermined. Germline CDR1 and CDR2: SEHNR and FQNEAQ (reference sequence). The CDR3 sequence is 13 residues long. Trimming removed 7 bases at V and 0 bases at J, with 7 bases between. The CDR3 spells CASTVSSGNTIYF. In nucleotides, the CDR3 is TGTGCCAGCACCGTGAGCTCTGGAAACACCATATATTTT. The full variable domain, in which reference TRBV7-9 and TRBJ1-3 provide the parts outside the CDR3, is DTGVSQNPRHKITKRGQNVTFRCDPISEHNRLYWYRQTLGQGPEFLTYFQNEAQLEKSRLLSDRFSAERPKGSFSTLEIQRTEQGDSAMYLCASTVSSGNTIYFGEGSWLTVV.